This entry lists 4 T cell receptor beta chains sequenced from one sample in a study of cytomegalovirus exposure and HLA in healthy donors. 13 Jbeta primers and 60 Vbeta primers were used for the PCR. Repertoires were generated with immunoSEQ multiplex PCR, while TCRdb's copy carries only in-frame clones and drops some. The profile covers 150,000 to 200,000 clones, with about 80% appearing a single time and about 1% taken by the ten largest. Material: PBMCs. These receptors were obtained from a woman aged 40 to 55 in good health and CMV-seronegative.

This chain's CDR3 is CASSRQGKGYGYTF. The CDR3 DNA is TGTGCCAGCAGCCGACAGGGGAAGGGCTATGGCTACACCTTC. This chain uses TRBV7-2 with TRBJ1-2; the match to TRBD1 covers 8 bases. The CDR3 is made up of 14 amino acids. Per germline, CDR1 SGHTA and CDR2 FQGNSA. V lost 5 bases to trimming and J lost 4 bases; unmatched junction nucleotides: 6.

The V call is TRBV4-3, the J call TRBJ2-3; 8 nucleotides match TRBD2. Germline V gene lookup returns CDR1 LGHNA and CDR2 YSLEER. J was trimmed by 8 bases and V by 0 bases; bases with no gene match: 4. This CDR3 is 14 amino acids long. The CDR3 DNA is TGCGCCAGCAGCCAAGAAGCGGGAGAGGGTACGCAGTATTTT. It translates to CASSQEAGEGTQYF.

The chain links TRBV30 to TRBJ1-5; 9 nucleotides agree with TRBD1. Unmatched junction bases numbered 5, after V lost 1 base and J lost 7 bases. Germline V CDR1 and CDR2: GTSNPN, SVGIG (reference sequence). The CDR3 is 14 amino acids. The chain's CDR3 is CAWSGVTGGQPQHF. CDR3 nucleotides: TGTGCCTGGAGTGGGGTGACAGGGGGACAGCCCCAGCATTTT.

This clone was detected a few times. The V call is TRBV5-1, the J call TRBJ2-7, with D perhaps TRBD2 (6 bases). Germline CDR1 is SGHRS and CDR2 is YFSETQ. Trimming removed 7 bases from V and 0 bases from J, with 14 bases in between. This CDR3 comprises 14 residues. CDR3 loop: CASHPGTGSYEQYF. The CDR3, as DNA: TGCGCCAGCCACCCTGGGACTGGCTCCTACGAGCAGTACTTC. Variable domain in full (rest from reference TRBV5-1 and TRBJ2-7): KAGVTQTPRYLIKTRGQQVTLSCSPISGHRSVSWYQQTPGQGLQFLFEYFSETQRNKGNFPGRFSGRQFSNSRSEMNVSTLELGDSALYLCASHPGTGSYEQYFGPGTRLTVT.